A single sample gave rise to the 32 T cell receptor beta chains below, sequenced in a study of cytomegalovirus exposure and HLA in healthy donors. PCR amplification relied on 60 Vbeta primers (plus 13 Jbeta primers). Assay: immunoSEQ multiplex PCR; the TCRdb copy retains only in-frame clones and omits some. The sample comprises more than 60,000 clones, about 79% of which are singletons, and around 18% rests with the top ten. The sequencing input was PBMCs. The receptors come from a man in his 70s in good health and CMV-seropositive.

This clone was seen a single time. The chain has TRBV7-2 and TRBJ2-1; 8 bases align to TRBD2. The CDR3 has 16 residues. Germline V lookup: CDR1 SGHTA, CDR2 FQGNSA. V was pared by 6 bases and J by 5 bases, with 12 bases of the junction left unmatched. The CDR3 DNA sequence: TGTGCCAGCAGACCCCCTGGACTAGCAGTTAACAATGAGCAGTTCTTC. Its protein product is CASRPPGLAVNNEQFF.

The rearrangement joins TRBV19 to TRBJ2-7; D perhaps matches TRBD1 (6 bases). There are 15 residues in the CDR3. V lost 1 base, J lost 5 bases, and 15 bases lay in between. In germline, CDR1 is LNHDA, CDR2 SQIVND (reference sequence). The CDR3 region has the DNA TGTGCCAGTAGTATAGGTGGGGGCCCCGGGGACGAGCAGTACTTC. The encoded protein is CASSIGGGPGDEQYF.

This chain uses TRBV7-8 with TRBJ1-1; D is ambiguous. V was cut by 2 bases and J by 2 bases, with 15 bases left in between. CDR1 is SGHVS, CDR2 FQNEAQ, per germline. This CDR3 is built from 16 residues. The CDR3 spells CASSLSYVRVNTEAFF. DNA for the CDR3: TGTGCCAGCAGCTTATCCTACGTCCGGGTCAACACTGAAGCTTTCTTT.

This chain joins TRBV5-8 and TRBJ1-2, with D possibly matching TRBD1 (5 bases). Germline V gene sequence: CDR1 SGHTS, CDR2 YDEGEE. Trimming shortened V by 0 bases and J by 8 bases, and 8 bases separated the two germline ends. The CDR3 consists of 12 residues. The CDR3 spells CASSLVTVGYTF. The CDR3 region has the DNA TGTGCCAGCAGCTTGGTGACAGTGGGCTACACCTTC.

This sequence joins TRBV4-1 and TRBJ1-2, with D unclear. V lost 3 bases and J lost 7, with 18 bases in between. The CDR3 length is 15 residues. Germline CDR1 reads MGHRA; CDR2 reads YSYEKL. The CDR3 DNA sequence: TGCGCCAGCAGCCAGAACCCCGGCCAAGCAGGTGGCTACACCTTC. Protein product: CASSQNPGQAGGYTF.

The chain links TRBV4-1 to TRBJ2-1; D unclear. Germline CDR1 is MGHRA and CDR2 is YSYEKL. Trimming stripped 0 bases from V and 9 bases from J, with 6 bases between. This CDR3 spans 12 amino acids. CDR3 in amino acids: CASSQDRSEQFF. The CDR3 nucleotides read TGCGCCAGCAGCCAAGATCGGAGTGAGCAGTTCTTC.

For the CDR3, the DNA is TGTGCCAGCAGCTCCCCGACATCTAACTATGGCTACACCTTC. The encoded protein is CASSSPTSNYGYTF. This chain uses TRBV7-9 with TRBJ1-2; D unresolved. V lost 4 bases and J 0 bases, leaving 9 bases between the germline ends. This CDR3 contains 14 residues. Germline CDR1 SEHNR, CDR2 FQNEAQ (reference sequence).

This chain links TRBV20-1 with TRBJ2-7; no definite D call. CDR1 is DFQATT, CDR2 SNEGSKA, per germline (reference sequence). V lost 3 bases and J lost 5, with 5 bases in between. The length of the CDR3 is 10 residues. The CDR3 loop is CSASYHEQYF. The CDR3 nucleotides read TGCAGTGCTAGCTACCACGAGCAGTACTTC.

The chain is built from TRBV27 and TRBJ2-7; TRBD1 aligns across 9 bases. V dropped 6 bases and J dropped 3; count of bases not matched to a gene: 6. Germline CDR1 reads MNHEY; CDR2 reads SMNVEV (reference sequence). CDR3 size: 14 residues. The CDR3: CASRPGTGSYEQYF. DNA for the CDR3: TGTGCCAGCAGACCCGGGACAGGGAGCTACGAGCAGTACTTC.

The chain joins TRBV6-5 to TRBJ2-7, with D possibly matching TRBD1 (5 bases). With 2 bases removed from V and 4 bases from J, the gap between germline ends came to 12 bases. Per the germline V gene, CDR1 is MNHEY and CDR2 is SVGAGI. The CDR3 runs to 14 residues. CDR3 in amino acids: CASSYRGHCYEQYF. The CDR3 DNA sequence: TGTGCCAGCAGTTACCGTGGACACTGTTACGAGCAGTACTTC.

This chain uses TRBV14 with TRBJ2-1; TRBD2 aligns across 7 bases. V trimming: 4 bases; J trimming: 10 bases; junction bases outside the gene matches: 13. The CDR3 is 15 residues long. Germline CDR1 SGHDN, CDR2 FVKESK. In DNA form, the CDR3 reads TGTGCCAGCAGCCCTGGAATAGCGGGTTTCGGAGAGCAGTTCTTC. This translates into CASSPGIAGFGEQFF.

This sequence joins TRBV4-3 and TRBJ2-3; 10 bases align to TRBD2. This CDR3 has 17 amino acids. Trimming at V came to 1 base and at J to 6 bases, leaving 10 bases not matched to a gene. CDR1 and CDR2 from the germline V gene are LGHNA and YSLEER. The CDR3 sequence: CASSQGVGAGGRDTQYF. The CDR3 nucleotides are TGCGCCAGCAGCCAAGGGGTGGGAGCGGGGGGGCGCGATACGCAGTATTTT.

V and J are TRBV6-4 and TRBJ2-7, with 7 bases aligning to TRBD2. CDR1 and CDR2 (germline): MRHNA, SNTAGT. This CDR3 spans 15 amino acids. V gave up 0 bases and J gave up 2 bases; unmatched junction bases: 4. The CDR3 DNA follows: TGTGCCAGCAGTGACTCGTCAGGGAGGGCCTACGAGCAGTACTTC. Protein: CASSDSSGRAYEQYF.

This clone appeared a few times. This sequence joins TRBV6-6 and TRBJ1-3; D unresolved. The germline CDR1 and CDR2 sequences are MNHNY and SVGAGI (reference sequence). V lost 7 bases and J lost 4, with 8 bases in between. CDR3 length equals 12 residues. The CDR3 coding sequence is TGTGCCAGCACCGGCGGAGGAAACACCATATATTTT. Its protein is CASTGGGNTIYF.

This clone was counted between two and nine times. J is TRBJ2-1 and V is TRBV29-1, with 7 bases that match TRBD2. Unmatched junction bases numbered 14, after V lost 6 bases and J lost 6 bases. Germline V gene data show CDR1 as SQVTM and CDR2 as ANQGSEA. The CDR3 runs to 15 residues. The CDR3 is CSVVREALFVNEQFF. The DNA for the CDR3 is TGCAGCGTAGTCCGGGAGGCACTCTTCGTCAATGAGCAGTTCTTC.

The sample holds one count of this clone. This chain links TRBV11-2 with TRBJ1-1; TRBD1 agrees at 8 bases. Germline-derived CDR1 and CDR2 are SGHAT and FQNNGV. The CDR3 is 16 residues long. V shed 0 bases, J shed 7 bases, and the junction held 10 bases outside the gene matches. The CDR3 DNA sequence: TGTGCCAGCAGCTTAGATCCCTCCAGGGGGCACGGTGAAGCTTTCTTT. This codes for CASSLDPSRGHGEAFF.

The chain has TRBV6-5 and TRBJ2-2; 7 bases align to TRBD1. There are 14 residues in the CDR3. The J segment lost 6 bases and the V segment lost 8 bases, leaving 9 bases of the junction unmatched. Germline CDR1 reads MNHEY; CDR2 reads SVGAGI. The CDR3 protein is CASGPGQSPGELFF. The CDR3 DNA reads as TGTGCCAGCGGGCCGGGACAGAGTCCCGGGGAGCTGTTTTTT.

The chain carries TRBV7-2 and TRBJ1-2, with TRBD1 matching 7 bases. CDR1 and CDR2 from the germline V gene are SGHTA and FQGNSA. Trimming cost V 5 bases and J 8 bases; bases outside gene matches: 8. The CDR3 covers 13 residues. The CDR3 region has the DNA TGTGCCAGCAGCCAGGAGCAGGGGGGCGGCTACACCTTC. This encodes CASSQEQGGGYTF.

The V and J genes are TRBV9 and TRBJ2-2, with 8 bases identical to TRBD2. V dropped 2 bases and J dropped 5; count of bases not matched to a gene: 8. This CDR3 has 16 amino acids. Germline CDR1 SGDLS, CDR2 YYNGEE. Written as DNA, the CDR3 is TGTGCCAGCAGCGTTCTCCGGGGGGGCCTTACCGGGGAGCTGTTTTTT. Translating gives CASSVLRGGLTGELFF.

The rearrangement joins TRBV6-5 to TRBJ2-5, with TRBD2 matching 8 bases. The germline CDR1 and CDR2 sequences are MNHEY and SVGAGI. The length of the CDR3 is 14 residues. V lost 5 bases, J lost 1 base, and 3 bases stayed unmatched. Written as DNA, the CDR3 is TGTGCCAGCAGTCCGACTAGCGCCCAAGAGACCCAGTACTTC. Translation gives CASSPTSAQETQYF.

The gene calls are TRBV2 and TRBJ2-2, with no clear D. V dropped 5 bases and J dropped 1 base, with 5 bases sitting between them. This CDR3 is 13 amino acids long. Per the germline V gene, CDR1 is SNHLY and CDR2 is FYNNEI. The CDR3 DNA reads as TGTGCCAGCAGTAGCGAGAACACCGGGGAGCTGTTTTTT. Protein sequence: CASSSENTGELFF.

V is TRBV19 and J is TRBJ1-2; 7 nucleotides match TRBD1. This CDR3 is built from 12 residues. CDR1 and CDR2 (germline): LNHDA, SQIVND (reference sequence). The V and J ends lost 7 bases and 7 bases, in that order; junction bases with no gene match: 6. In DNA, the CDR3 is TGTGCCAGTACCAGGGGGGTAGCTGGCTACACCTTC. As protein: CASTRGVAGYTF.

The chain carries TRBV2 and TRBJ2-1; 8 nucleotides align to TRBD2. Losses at the gene ends were 3 bases for V and 12 bases for J; bases not matched to a gene: 7. The CDR3 has 13 residues. CDR1 and CDR2 from the germline V gene are SNHLY and FYNNEI. In DNA form, the CDR3 reads TGTGCCAGCAGTGACCCACGGGGGGGCGGGCAGTTCTTC. It encodes CASSDPRGGGQFF. Complete variable domain (other parts from reference TRBV2 and TRBJ2-1): EPEVTQTPSHQVTQMGQEVILRCVPISNHLYFYWYRQILGQKVEFLVSFYNNEISEKSEIFDDQFSVERPDGSNFTLKIRSTKLEDSAMYFCASSDPRGGGQFFGPGTRLTVL.

The chain employs TRBV7-9 and TRBJ2-4, with a possible D match to TRBD1 (5 bases). Per the germline V gene, CDR1 is SEHNR and CDR2 is FQNEAQ (reference sequence). The V gene lost 5 bases and the J gene lost 3 bases, with 17 bases spanning the gap. This CDR3 has 16 amino acids. This CDR3 reads CASSPQAESGKNIQYF. The CDR3, as DNA: TGTGCCAGCAGCCCACAGGCGGAAAGTGGCAAAAACATTCAGTACTTC.

This clone was seen a handful of times. The chain links TRBV4-3 to TRBJ2-7, with 8 bases that match TRBD1. This CDR3 contains 16 residues. CDR1 is LGHNA and CDR2 is YSLEER in the germline V gene. Trimming took 1 base from V and 5 from J; bases not matched to a gene: 10. The CDR3, as DNA: TGCGCCAGCAGCCAAGCGATGGCAGGGGGCTATGACGAGCAGTACTTC. Encoded protein: CASSQAMAGGYDEQYF.

This sequence joins TRBV5-1 and TRBJ2-5; TRBD1 agrees at 11 bases. The CDR3 consists of 16 residues. Losses at the gene ends were 0 bases for V and 1 base for J; bases not matched to a gene: 2. The germline gives CDR1 SGHRS, CDR2 YFSETQ. The CDR3 is CASSLGDRGVQETQYF. CDR3 in DNA: TGCGCCAGCAGCTTGGGGGACAGGGGGGTCCAAGAGACCCAGTACTTC.

The rearrangement uses TRBV5-4 and TRBJ2-7; 9 bases agree with TRBD1. Per the germline V gene, CDR1 is SGHNT and CDR2 is YYREEE (reference sequence). With 4 bases clipped from V and 2 bases from J, the junction kept 4 bases outside the gene matches. The length of the CDR3 is 14 residues. The CDR3 coding sequence is TGTGCCAGCAGCGAGAGACAGGGGGCCTACGAGCAGTACTTC. This sequence encodes CASSERQGAYEQYF.

The chain joins TRBV7-9 to TRBJ1-2; D is undetermined. Germline-derived CDR1 and CDR2 are SEHNR and FQNEAQ (reference sequence). The CDR3 loop spans 13 amino acids. The V end lost 1 base, the J end lost 5 bases, and 8 bases lay between the germline ends. The CDR3 DNA is TGTGCCAGCAGCTTAGAAAGAGGATATGGCTACACCTTC. This translates into CASSLERGYGYTF.

CDR3 coding DNA: TGCAGCGTTGGTGCTAGCGGGAACACCGGGGAGCTGTTTTTT. Amino acid sequence: CSVGASGNTGELFF. The chain carries TRBV29-1 and TRBJ2-2; 7 bases match TRBD2. From germline, CDR1 is SQVTM and CDR2 ANQGSEA. The CDR3 covers 14 residues. V was clipped by 4 bases and J by 1 base; unmatched bases: 3.

This chain links TRBV9 with TRBJ1-2, with D perhaps matching TRBD1 (5 bases). The germline V gene has CDR1 SGDLS and CDR2 YYNGEE. Trimming pared 3 bases from V and 4 bases from J, leaving 13 bases between. CDR3 size: 14 residues. As DNA, the CDR3 is TGTGCCAGCAGCGCCACCGACGGGGGCTATGGCTACACCTTC. Translated, it gives CASSATDGGYGYTF.

V usage is TRBV4-2 and J usage is TRBJ2-2; D gene ambiguous. With 4 bases removed from V and 1 base from J, the gap between germline ends came to 7 bases. Germline CDR1 reads LGHNA; CDR2 reads YNFKEQ. The CDR3 covers 14 residues. The CDR3 spells CASSRPVNTGELFF. The DNA for the CDR3 is TGTGCCAGCAGCCGGCCAGTGAACACCGGGGAGCTGTTTTTT.

The chain employs TRBV12-5 and TRBJ1-1; D is perhaps TRBD1 (5 bases). V lost 2 bases, J lost 5 bases, and 6 bases lay in between. CDR1 LGHNT and CDR2 FRNRAP come from the germline V gene. This CDR3 has 12 amino acids. The CDR3 nucleotides are TGTGCTAGTGGTTTGAGGGGAACTGAAGCTTTCTTT. Its translation: CASGLRGTEAFF.